These 24 T cell receptor beta chains were all obtained from the same sample, sequenced in a study of naive and memory T cell subsets. Two oligonucleotides, mixed equimolar, formed the beta constant-region primer covering TRBC1 and TRBC2. Nested alpha and beta constant-region primers with the SP2 primer drove four PCR rounds on ligated cDNA. TCRdb processed the UMI-ligation and nested PCR reads anew with MiXCR; each CDR3 protein has one entry. The sample shows just over 80,000 distinct CDR3 sequences, about 10% of them seen only once. The sample was naive CD8+ T cells from blood. These receptors were collected from a human donor in good health.

In this sample, this clonotype turned up many times. The rearrangement uses TRBV29-1 and TRBJ2-7, with 7 positions matching TRBD1. Germline V lookup: CDR1 SQVTM, CDR2 ANQGSEA. Unmatched junction bases numbered 9, after V lost 4 bases and J lost 0 bases. The CDR3 length is 15 residues. The CDR3 region has the DNA TGCAGCGTTGTGGATACAGGGGCGAGCTCCTACGAGCAGTACTTC. The encoded protein is CSVVDTGASSYEQYF.

This clonotype turned up a few times. This rearrangement joins TRBV9 to TRBJ1-1; tentative D call: TRBD1 (6 bases). The germline V and J ends were trimmed by 3 bases and 2 bases, with 11 bases remaining between them. The germline V gene encodes CDR1 SGDLS and CDR2 YYNGEE. This CDR3 has 14 residues. In DNA, the CDR3 is TGTGCCAGCAGCGCACCGGGACACAACACTGAAGCTTTCTTT. This sequence encodes CASSAPGHNTEAFF.

The CDR3 DNA reads as TGTGCCACCAGTGATGATGGGACTAGCGGTCAGAATTACAATGAGCAGTTCTTC. This codes for CATSDDGTSGQNYNEQFF. The genes are TRBV24-1 and TRBJ2-1; 11 bases fit TRBD2. V trimming: 3 bases; J trimming: 4 bases; junction bases outside the gene matches: 10. The germline CDR1 and CDR2 sequences are KGHDR and SFDVKD. The length of the CDR3 is 18 residues.

In its sample, this clonotype was seen many times. V gene TRBV20-1 combines with J gene TRBJ2-1; 8 bases fit TRBD2. The germline gives CDR1 DFQATT, CDR2 SNEGSKA (reference sequence). J lost 4 bases, V lost 2 bases, and 7 bases had no gene match. This CDR3 comprises 15 residues. The CDR3 DNA reads TGCAGTGCTAGACCACTAGCGGACGAGTACAATGAGCAGTTCTTC. Its translation is CSARPLADEYNEQFF.

This clonotype was observed at least ten times. This sequence joins TRBV7-9 and TRBJ2-1; D is uncertain. CDR3 length: 16 residues. Germline assignment: CDR1 SEHNR and CDR2 FQNEAQ (reference sequence). V lost 0 bases and J 3 bases, leaving 12 bases between the germline ends. The CDR3, as DNA: TGTGCCAGCAGCTTAGCTTTAGACATCCTCTACAATGAGCAGTTCTTC. It specifies CASSLALDILYNEQFF.

The rearrangement joins TRBV19 to TRBJ2-1, with D unresolved. The CDR3 is 15 residues long. V gave up 0 bases and J gave up 8 bases, with 14 bases separating them. Germline-derived CDR1 and CDR2 are LNHDA and SQIVND (reference sequence). CDR3 bases: TGTGCCAGTAGTATAGATCTTCGGACCCCAGATGAGCAGTTCTTC. It is translated as CASSIDLRTPDEQFF.

This clonotype occurred a few times. The rearrangement links TRBV27 to TRBJ2-7; 7 nucleotides agree with TRBD1. The length of the CDR3 is 14 residues. V was pared by 5 bases and J by 2 bases, with 6 bases of the junction left unmatched. The germline V gene encodes CDR1 MNHEY and CDR2 SMNVEV (reference sequence). CDR3 in amino acids: CASSRTGSPYEQYF. The CDR3 DNA reads as TGTGCCAGCAGTCGGACAGGCTCGCCCTACGAGCAGTACTTC.

The chain links TRBV27 to TRBJ2-7; TRBD2 agrees at 12 bases. Germline V CDR1 and CDR2: MNHEY, SMNVEV (reference sequence). Trimming removed 5 bases from V and 6 bases from J; junction bases left unmatched: 8. This CDR3 is 15 amino acids long. The CDR3 reads CASSPWTSGIGEQYF. The CDR3 DNA follows: TGTGCCAGCAGTCCCTGGACTAGCGGGATAGGCGAGCAGTACTTC.

This clonotype was detected ten times or more. This chain joins TRBV29-1 and TRBJ1-2; TRBD1 might be the D (5 bases). The V and J ends lost 3 bases and 8 bases respectively, with 16 bases between them. The CDR3 is 13 residues long. CDR1 is SQVTM, CDR2 ANQGSEA, per germline. In nucleotides, the CDR3 is TGCAGCGTTGATGATTTGGGGGTTCGGGGCTACACCTTC. Amino acids: CSVDDLGVRGYTF.

This clonotype was observed at least ten times. The CDR3 sequence: CASSQEFLAASTDTQYF. DNA of the CDR3: TGTGCCAGCAGCCAAGAATTTCTGGCGGCGAGCACAGATACGCAGTATTTT. The J gene is TRBJ2-3, the V gene TRBV14; D gene ambiguous. This CDR3 is built from 17 residues. Per germline, CDR1 SGHDN and CDR2 FVKESK. Trimming pared 0 bases from V and 0 bases from J, leaving 13 bases between.

The CDR3 spells CSARDGLAGVYEQYF. The CDR3 nucleotides read TGCAGTGCTAGAGATGGTCTAGCGGGAGTCTACGAGCAGTACTTC. This chain connects TRBV20-1 to TRBJ2-7, with 10 nucleotides matching TRBD2. J lost 3 bases, V lost 0 bases, and 5 bases had no gene match. The CDR3 is 15 amino acids. The V gene's germline CDR1 is DFQATT and CDR2 SNEGSKA (reference sequence).

This clonotype was recorded only once. The chain carries TRBV27 and TRBJ1-2; D is uncertain. The CDR3 extends over 13 amino acids. V was trimmed by 2 bases and J by 4 bases, leaving 8 bases between them. CDR1 and CDR2 from the germline V gene are MNHEY and SMNVEV (reference sequence). CDR3 coding DNA: TGTGCCAGCAGTTTACACAGTAGCTATGGCTACACCTTC. Translated, it gives CASSLHSSYGYTF.

This clonotype was recorded a few times. The rearrangement links TRBV19 to TRBJ1-5, with D possibly matching TRBD1 (5 bases). Trimming pared 3 bases from V and 3 bases from J, leaving 12 bases between. The CDR3 totals 15 residues. Germline CDR1 reads LNHDA; CDR2 reads SQIVND (reference sequence). CDR3 protein: CASSIYGRDNQPQHF. CDR3 nucleotides: TGTGCCAGTAGTATCTATGGCAGGGACAATCAGCCCCAGCATTTT.

This clonotype was counted ten times or more. V gene TRBV10-3 combines with J gene TRBJ2-3; a weak D match, TRBD2 (6 bases). Per the germline V gene, CDR1 is ENHRY and CDR2 is SYGVKD. V shed 3 bases and J shed 3 bases, with 16 bases lying between them. This CDR3 contains 16 residues. CDR3 residues: CAISDFSGPGTDTQYF. CDR3 in DNA: TGTGCCATCAGTGACTTTAGCGGCCCAGGAACAGATACGCAGTATTTT.

This clonotype was seen more than once but under ten times. The genes are TRBV28 and TRBJ2-1; no reliable D call. The CDR3 loop spans 14 amino acids. Germline CDR1 is MDHEN and CDR2 is SYDVKM. V lost 3 bases, J lost 8 bases, and 14 bases lay in between. This CDR3 is CASSFPGFTDEQFF. CDR3 DNA sequence: TGTGCCAGCAGTTTCCCTGGCTTTACAGATGAGCAGTTCTTC.

The chain recombines TRBV19 with TRBJ1-4; D remains ambiguous. The CDR3 is 17 amino acids. Per germline, CDR1 LNHDA and CDR2 SQIVND (reference sequence). Deletions cut 0 bases from V and 0 bases from J, with 11 bases between. CDR3 coding DNA: TGTGCCAGTAGTATAGAAGGATTCTCAGCAACTAATGAAAAACTGTTTTTT. Encoded protein: CASSIEGFSATNEKLFF.

This clonotype came up many times. CDR3 protein: CSAGLGEQYF. CDR3 nucleotide sequence: TGCAGTGCTGGACTTGGGGAGCAGTACTTC. This chain joins TRBV20-1 and TRBJ2-7, with D perhaps TRBD2 (5 bases). This CDR3 is 10 amino acids long. Germline CDR1 DFQATT, CDR2 SNEGSKA (reference sequence). V lost 5 bases, J lost 7 bases, and 9 bases lay in between.

There are a few counts of this clonotype. The gene calls are TRBV6-5 and TRBJ2-1; 10 bases are a match to TRBD2. From germline, CDR1 is MNHEY and CDR2 SVGAGI. Unmatched junction bases numbered 13, after V lost 5 bases and J lost 9 bases. The CDR3 consists of 16 residues. The CDR3 loop reads CASSLSAGGRSGEQFF. For the CDR3, the DNA is TGTGCCAGCAGTCTATCAGCGGGAGGGCGGTCGGGTGAGCAGTTCTTC.

This rearrangement joins TRBV7-9 to TRBJ1-1, with TRBD1 matching over 10 bases. This CDR3 is built from 15 residues. J was trimmed by 1 base and V by 6 bases; bases with no gene match: 5. Germline lookup yields CDR1 SEHNR and CDR2 FQNEAQ (reference sequence). As DNA, the CDR3 is TGTGCCAGCAGATCGACAGGGGGCACGAACACTGAAGCTTTCTTT. Amino acid sequence: CASRSTGGTNTEAFF.

V is TRBV5-1 and J is TRBJ2-5; a possible D gene is TRBD2 (6 bases). This CDR3 comprises 15 residues. Germline V gene data show CDR1 as SGHRS and CDR2 as YFSETQ. V was clipped by 3 bases and J by 5 bases, with 17 bases between them. In DNA, the CDR3 is TGCGCCAGCAGCTCCTTAGGCGGAGGGCAGGAGACCCAGTACTTC. It is translated as CASSSLGGGQETQYF.

This chain's CDR3 is CASTSGRASSNTNEKLFF. CDR3 bases: TGTGCCAGCACCTCAGGGAGGGCCTCCTCCAATACTAATGAAAAACTGTTTTTT. The chain joins TRBV6-4 to TRBJ1-4; D is perhaps TRBD1 (5 bases). Trimming left V 7 bases short and J 2 bases short, with 23 bases between. Germline values: CDR1 MRHNA, CDR2 SNTAGT. This CDR3 region has 18 residues.

This rearrangement joins TRBV6-6 to TRBJ2-7; 7 bases align to TRBD2. V shed 0 bases and J 5 bases; nucleotides not matched to a gene: 10. Per the germline V gene, CDR1 is MNHNY and CDR2 is SVGAGI (reference sequence). The CDR3 runs 16 residues. In DNA, the CDR3 is TGTGCCAGCAGTTACTCGTATTCCGGCGGGAGCGACGAGCAGTACTTC. It yields the protein CASSYSYSGGSDEQYF.

This clonotype has ten or more counts. The chain carries TRBV29-1 and TRBJ2-7; a weak D match, TRBD2 (6 bases). Germline-derived CDR1 and CDR2 are SQVTM and ANQGSEA. V lost 0 bases and J 2 bases, leaving 14 bases between the germline ends. The CDR3 is 15 residues long. CDR3 sequence (DNA): TGCAGCGTTGAAGATCTAACGGGAGTTCCCTACGAGCAGTACTTC. This codes for CSVEDLTGVPYEQYF.

The chain couples TRBV6-5 to TRBJ1-1; 8 nucleotides align to TRBD1. CDR3 length equals 16 residues. The germline gives CDR1 MNHEY, CDR2 SVGAGI. The ends lost 0 bases at V and 4 bases at J; junction bases unmatched: 7. CDR3 nucleotides: TGTGCCAGCAGTTACTCCGGGACAGGCCAGGGCACTGAAGCTTTCTTT. It encodes CASSYSGTGQGTEAFF.